This section outlines one T cell receptor beta chain sequence together with its context. This record belongs to a study of cytomegalovirus exposure and HLA in healthy donors. This CDR3 region has 14 residues. V shed 4 bases, J shed 4 bases, and the junction held 5 bases outside the gene matches. CDR1 and CDR2 from the germline V gene are SGHRS and YFSETQ. Primers included in the PCR were 60 Vbeta and 13 Jbeta primers. Per the authors' pipeline: There were about 80 million unique TCR beta chains by a later count, and some 11 million of them were shared. Data came from immunoSEQ multiplex PCR; TCRdb stores just in-frame clones and leaves some out. The DNA gave D and trimming, while V, J and clone size come from that table. The sample lists approximately 38,000 clones, around three fifths occurring once.

The receptor was derived from a man aged 50 to 59 in good health and CMV-seropositive. The material sequenced was PBMCs. V gene TRBV5-1 combines with J gene TRBJ2-5; 9 bases agree with TRBD1. The CDR3 nucleotides read TGCGCCAGCAGCATCGGACAGGGGAGAGAGACCCAGTACTTC. The encoded protein is CASSIGQGRETQYF. The complete variable domain, with remaining parts taken from reference TRBV5-1 and TRBJ2-5, reads KAGVTQTPRYLIKTRGQQVTLSCSPISGHRSVSWYQQTPGQGLQFLFEYFSETQRNKGNFPGRFSGRQFSNSRSEMNVSTLELGDSALYLCASSIGQGRETQYFGPGTRLLVL.